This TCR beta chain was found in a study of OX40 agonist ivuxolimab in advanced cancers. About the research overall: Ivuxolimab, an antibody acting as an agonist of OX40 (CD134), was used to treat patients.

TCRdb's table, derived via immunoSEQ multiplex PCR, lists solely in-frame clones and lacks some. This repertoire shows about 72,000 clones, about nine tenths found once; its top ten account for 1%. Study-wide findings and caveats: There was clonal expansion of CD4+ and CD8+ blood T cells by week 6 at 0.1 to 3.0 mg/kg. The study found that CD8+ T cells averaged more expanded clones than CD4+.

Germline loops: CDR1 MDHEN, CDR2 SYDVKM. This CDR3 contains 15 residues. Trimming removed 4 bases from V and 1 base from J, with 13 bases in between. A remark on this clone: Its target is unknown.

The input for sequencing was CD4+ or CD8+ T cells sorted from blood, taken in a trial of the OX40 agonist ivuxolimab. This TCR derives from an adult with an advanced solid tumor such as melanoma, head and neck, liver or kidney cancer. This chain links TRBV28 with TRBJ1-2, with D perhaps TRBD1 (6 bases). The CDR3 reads CASSSPQGFNYGYTF. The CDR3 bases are TGTGCCAGCAGTTCGCCCCAGGGGTTTAACTATGGCTACACCTTC.